The T cell receptor (beta chain) described here comes from a study of T-cell reconstitution after alpha-beta-depleted transplantation in children (dated by TCRdb to 2016 to 2018). General notes on the study: Using TCR repertoire profiling, the study quantitatively followed how T-cell immune reconstitution unfolded in children after TCRalphabeta/CD19-depleted allogeneic hematopoietic cell transplantation. The research as a whole found: The apparently early recovery of alphabetaT-cell counts about two months after transplant reportedly depended on only several hundred rapidly expanded clones that came from non-depleted graft cells. Over subsequent months, a decline in hyperexpanded clone frequencies was noted, and after one year, T-cell counts and TCRbeta diversity were mostly ascribed to newly produced T cells. In some patients, high TCRbeta diversity at day 60 was attributed to recipient T cells and intrathymic progenitors that had survived conditioning.

Libraries came from PCR. The sequencer listed for this sample is Illumina HiSeq 2500. TCR library preparation used molecular barcoding, with unique molecular identifiers applied to normalize quantification of the TCRbeta repertoire. Using fastp at Q25 and MiXCR, TCRdb reprocessed the public reads and kept productive beta chains. When rows share a CDR3 protein, they turn into one entry using the most common DNA and genes. A total of 200,000 to 250,000 distinct CDR3 sequences appear in this sample, roughly 7.1% of them only once. The ten top clones hold 5.5% of the sample. The CDR3 goes from the cysteine to the phenylalanine over 19 residues. Only the CDR3 DNA is retained, 57 bases long and in frame from the first base. Based on the germline V gene, the CDR1 and CDR2 sequences are SGHTA and FQGTGA. V is cut by 3 bases and J by 0 bases, and the space between the germline ends is 21 bases. The table lists this clonotype with many counts. Its antigen specificity is not known. There are no base qualities to consult, and no much larger clone falls within one base.

The treatment or condition label, read with the paper, signifies: allogeneic hematopoietic cell transplantation with graft depleted of TCRalphabeta T cells and CD19 B cells. The transplant recipients were children given TCRalphabeta/CD19-depleted allogeneic hematopoietic cell grafts. The rearranged segments are TRBV7-3 and TRBJ1-5; the D segment could be TRBD1, given 6 matching bases. This material consisted of PBMCs, taken before TCRalphabeta/CD19-depleted stem cell transplant. The source of this sequence is a boy younger than 10 with acute lymphoblastic leukemia, due to receive a stem cell transplant. The DNA is as follows: TGTGCCAGCAGCTTTTCGGACAGATGCTCAATTTATAGCAATCAGCCCCAGCATTTT. It translates as CASSFSDRCSIYSNQPQHF.